This TCR beta chain originates from a study of T-cell memory formation after mild COVID-19. With respect to this clonotype: Antigen specificity is unknown.

Whole-study findings and limits: The study detected some responding clones in pre-infection memory, suggesting cross-reactive memory joined.

Via MiXCR, TCRdb re-called the 5' RACE reads, giving one row per CDR3 protein. The sample carries fewer than 550,000 distinct CDR3 sequences, 15% to 25% recorded once. The TCR was taken from an adult woman who had mild COVID-19 (a few samples of this study predate the infection). Cell type and time point are not known. Material for sequencing was PBMCs or a T cell subset sorted from them (not recorded which).

The CDR3 DNA sequence: TGTGCCAGCAGCCCAAGCGGGAGGGCCTGGGATGAGCAGTTCTTC. Protein sequence: CASSPSGRAWDEQFF. The chain employs TRBV7-3 and TRBJ2-1, with 10 bases aligning to TRBD2. The trim removed 5 bases at V and 8 bases at J, leaving 9 bases unmatched. The CDR3 sequence is 15 residues long. Germline assignment: CDR1 SGHTA and CDR2 FQGTGA.